This T cell receptor beta chain was documented in a study of OX40 agonist ivuxolimab in advanced cancers. Study at large: Eligibility admitted prior anti-PD-1, anti-PD-L1 or anti-CTLA-4 therapy; around 41% had some. Broader study findings: On average, CD8+ T cells had more expanded clones than CD4+.

Concerning this clone: Antigen specificity is unknown.

Blood was sampled at baseline, cycle 4 day 1, and cycle 7 day 1. Profiling relied on immunoSEQ multiplex PCR, and the TCRdb table lists in-frame clones only, not all of them. The table records about 71,000 clones, roughly 84% of them present only once. V lost 4 bases and J lost 3, with 9 bases in between. This CDR3 comprises 13 residues. CDR1 MNHNS and CDR2 SASEGT come from the germline V gene. The sample consisted of CD4+ or CD8+ T cells sorted from blood, taken in a trial of the OX40 agonist ivuxolimab. The sequence was obtained from an adult with an advanced solid tumor such as melanoma, head and neck, liver or kidney cancer. The chain is built from TRBV6-1 and TRBJ1-1, with D possibly TRBD1 on 5 matching bases. The chain's CDR3 is CASSVQGYTEAFF. CDR3 sequence (DNA): TGTGCCAGCAGTGTTCAGGGCTACACTGAAGCTTTCTTT.